The rows below give T cell receptor beta chains drawn from one sample of a study of T cell responses to AZD1222 COVID-19 vaccine. TCRdb's table, derived via immunoSEQ multiplex PCR, lists solely in-frame clones and lacks some. The sample includes 70,000 or so clones, roughly 84% of them seen just once. The starting material was peripheral blood, obtained on day 0 of AZD1222 vaccination. Every receptor here comes from an adult in good health. Both conserved end residues are part of each CDR3. D genes are given only for firm matches. Some rows have no size entry. The others give once, few or many, or a class for an expanded clone.

clone_size,v_call,cdr3_length,j_call,d_call,cdr3_aa,cdr3_nt
.,TRBV19,15,TRBJ1-5,.,CASSTPRTVNQPQHF,TGTGCCAGTAGTACCCCCCGGACAGTCAATCAGCCCCAGCATTTT
.,TRBV30,14,TRBJ1-1,TRBD1,CAWKSSTGASEAFF,TGTGCCTGGAAAAGTTCGACAGGGGCGTCTGAAGCTTTCTTT
.,TRBV27,15,TRBJ2-7,TRBD1,CASSFTGQGAYEQYF,TGTGCCAGCAGTTTTACTGGACAGGGGGCCTACGAGCAGTACTTC
.,TRBV7-3,13,TRBJ2-1,.,CASSFPSDNEQFF,TGTGCCAGCAGCTTCCCCTCGGATAATGAGCAGTTCTTC
.,TRBV4-1,13,TRBJ2-2,.,CASSLQGGGELFF,TGCGCCAGCAGCCTACAGGGAGGCGGGGAGCTGTTTTTT
.,TRBV2,14,TRBJ2-3,TRBD2,CASSEGTRTDTQYF,TGTGCCAGCAGTGAAGGGACTAGAACAGATACGCAGTATTTT
.,TRBV28,12,TRBJ1-2,.,CASSFSAYGYTF,TGTGCCAGCAGTTTCAGTGCCTATGGCTACACCTTC
.,TRBV18,13,TRBJ1-4,.,CASSSGAREKLFF,TGTGCCAGCTCGTCCGGGGCCCGGGAAAAACTGTTTTTT
.,TRBV5-4,14,TRBJ2-5,.,CASSFGRGQETQYF,TGTGCCAGCAGCTTTGGTAGGGGGCAAGAGACCCAGTACTTC
.,TRBV5-4,15,TRBJ2-1,.,CASTLGRTPYNEQFF,TGTGCCAGCACCCTTGGAAGGACACCATACAATGAGCAGTTCTTC
.,TRBV27,13,TRBJ1-1,.,CASSLRENTEAFF,TGTGCCAGCAGTTTGAGGGAGAACACTGAAGCTTTCTTT
few,TRBV11-2,15,TRBJ2-1,.,CASSHYWGSYNEQFF,TGTGCCAGCAGCCATTATTGGGGCTCCTACAATGAGCAGTTCTTC
.,TRBV7-2,13,TRBJ1-2,.,CASSLGVGHGYTF,TGTGCCAGCAGCTTAGGTGTAGGGCATGGCTACACCTTC
.,TRBV5-8,15,TRBJ1-5,TRBD1,CASSLYGTGTQPQHF,TGTGCCAGCAGCTTGTACGGGACAGGGACCCAGCCCCAGCATTTT
.,TRBV5-4,13,TRBJ1-1,.,CASSRDGNTEAFF,TGTGCCAGCAGCCGAGACGGGAACACTGAAGCTTTCTTT
.,TRBV20-1,13,TRBJ2-3,.,CSASQGLSDTQYF,TGCAGTGCTAGTCAGGGTTTGTCAGATACGCAGTATTTT
.,TRBV11-3,15,TRBJ1-5,.,CASSSPAGDNQPQHF,TGTGCCAGCAGCTCCCCCGCGGGTGACAATCAGCCCCAGCATTTT
once,TRBV4-2,17,TRBJ1-4,TRBD1,CASSQAGQGEVDEKLFF,TGTGCCAGCAGCCAAGCTGGACAGGGTGAGGTAGATGAAAAACTGTTTTTT
.,TRBV7-9,19,TRBJ1-5,TRBD1,CASSSTTLLGQDPNQPQHF,TGTGCCAGCAGCTCTACCACTCTGCTGGGACAGGACCCGAATCAGCCCCAGCATTTT
.,TRBV30,16,TRBJ2-2,.,CAWSRPQTGPTGELFF,TGTGCCTGGAGTCGACCCCAAACAGGGCCCACCGGGGAGCTGTTTTTT
few,TRBV18,15,TRBJ1-4,.,CASSQSWGANEKLFF,TGTGCCAGCTCCCAGTCATGGGGGGCTAATGAAAAACTGTTTTTT
.,TRBV6-4,18,TRBJ1-5,.,CASSDSEVPGRRNQPQHF,TGTGCCAGCAGTGACTCCGAGGTTCCGGGAAGGAGGAATCAGCCCCAGCATTTT
.,TRBV15,17,TRBJ2-5,.,CATSRDGVWGERDVQYF,TGTGCCACCAGCAGAGACGGGGTGTGGGGGGAACGGGATGTCCAGTACTTC
.,TRBV18,17,TRBJ2-2,TRBD2,CASSPGFGLADTGELFF,TGTGCCAGCTCACCAGGTTTTGGCCTAGCGGACACCGGGGAGCTGTTTTTT
.,TRBV7-2,18,TRBJ1-3,.,CASSSVPGGVETGNTIYF,TGTGCCAGCAGCTCCGTTCCAGGCGGCGTCGAAACGGGAAACACCATATATTTT
.,TRBV20-1,15,TRBJ2-2,.,CSASVAGMNTGELFF,TGCAGTGCTAGTGTGGCGGGGATGAACACCGGGGAGCTGTTTTTT
.,TRBV27,13,TRBJ1-2,.,CASSLDQGYGYTF,TGTGCCAGCAGTTTGGACCAGGGTTATGGCTACACCTTC
once,TRBV4-3,10,TRBJ1-1,.,CASSSGGAFF,TGCGCCAGCAGCTCGGGGGGGGCTTTCTTT
.,TRBV4-2,14,TRBJ2-1,.,CASSQDRSSGEQFF,TGTGCCAGCAGCCAAGATCGGTCGTCGGGCGAGCAGTTCTTC
.,TRBV2,9,TRBJ1-2,.,CAVAVGYTF,TGTGCAGTAGCGGTTGGCTACACCTTC
.,TRBV5-6,17,TRBJ2-2,TRBD1,CASSGDPGQGPEGELFF,TGTGCCAGCAGCGGGGATCCCGGACAGGGCCCCGAAGGGGAGCTGTTTTTT
.,TRBV10-2,14,TRBJ2-3,TRBD2,CASRLAGAADTQYF,TGCGCCAGCAGGTTAGCGGGGGCGGCAGATACGCAGTATTTT
.,TRBV7-2,13,TRBJ1-1,.,CASSLRIQGKAFF,TGTGCCAGCAGCTTAAGGATTCAAGGGAAAGCTTTCTTT
.,TRBV5-1,14,TRBJ1-3,TRBD1,CASRPDRGVITIYF,TGCGCCAGCAGACCGGACAGGGGCGTCATCACCATATATTTT
.,TRBV28,14,TRBJ2-7,.,CASSSPTAIYEQYF,TGTGCCAGCAGCTCACCGACAGCGATCTACGAGCAGTACTTC
.,TRBV19,13,TRBJ2-3,.,CASCGRTTDTQYF,TGTGCCAGCTGTGGAAGAACCACAGATACGCAGTATTTT
.,TRBV3-1/TRBV3-2,16,TRBJ2-1,TRBD2,CASSRSASGSYNEQFF,TGTGCCAGCAGCCGTTCAGCTAGCGGTTCCTACAATGAGCAGTTCTTC